This TCR beta chain was sequenced in a study of shared clonotypes between healthy human individuals. From germline, CDR1 is SGDLS and CDR2 YYNGEE. The CDR3 contains 14 residues. After removal of 2 bases from V and 5 bases from J, the junction contained 4 bases not matched to a gene. The study ran the assay at deep level. Per the original data handling: ImmunoSEQ output lacked quality scores and full-length reads, limiting matched filtering. Generated by immunoSEQ multiplex PCR, the TCRdb table keeps only in-frame clones and is missing some. From that table come the V and J calls and clone size; the DNA was used to work out D and trimming. The repertoire holds 300,000 to 400,000 clones, 80% to 90% seen once, with 16% in the top ten. For this clone: The sample has other DNA sequences that encode this CDR3 too.

This clonotype was sampled from a young man in good health. The sequenced material came from memory CD8+ T cells sorted from blood. This sample's subset: CD45RO+ cells pooled with CCR7-negative TemRA cells. The rearrangement joins TRBV9 to TRBJ2-3, with 8 bases identical to TRBD2. CDR3 in amino acids: CASSVSGKLDTQYF. CDR3 coding DNA: TGTGCCAGCAGCGTTAGCGGGAAGCTAGATACGCAGTATTTT.